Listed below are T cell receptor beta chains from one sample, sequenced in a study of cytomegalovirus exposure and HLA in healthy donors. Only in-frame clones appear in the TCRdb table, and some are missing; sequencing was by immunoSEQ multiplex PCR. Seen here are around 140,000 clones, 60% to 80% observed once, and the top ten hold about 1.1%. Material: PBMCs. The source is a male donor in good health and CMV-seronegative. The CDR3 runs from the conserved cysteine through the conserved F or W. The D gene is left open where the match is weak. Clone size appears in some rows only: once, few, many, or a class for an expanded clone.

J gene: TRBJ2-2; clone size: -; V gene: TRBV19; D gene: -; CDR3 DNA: TGTGCCAGTAGTATAGATCGAGGAGAGCTGTTTTTT; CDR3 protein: CASSIDRGELFF
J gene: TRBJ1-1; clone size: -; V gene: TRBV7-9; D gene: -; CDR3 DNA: TGTGCCAGCAGCCAGCCGTTGAGGGAGGGTAACACTGAAGCTTTCTTT; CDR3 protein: CASSQPLREGNTEAFF
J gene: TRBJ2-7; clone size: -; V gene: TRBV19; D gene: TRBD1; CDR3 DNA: TGTGCCAGTAGTATTACAGGGGCCTACGAGCAGTACTTC; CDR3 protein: CASSITGAYEQYF
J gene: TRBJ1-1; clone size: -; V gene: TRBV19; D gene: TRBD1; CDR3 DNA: TGTGCCAGTAGCCGGGGACAGGGGACTTATATGAACACTGAAGCTTTCTTT; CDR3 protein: CASSRGQGTYMNTEAFF
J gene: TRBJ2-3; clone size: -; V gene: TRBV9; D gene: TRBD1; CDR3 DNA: TGTGCCAGCAGCCTAGGGACAGGGATGGGCACAGATACGCAGTATTTT; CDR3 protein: CASSLGTGMGTDTQYF
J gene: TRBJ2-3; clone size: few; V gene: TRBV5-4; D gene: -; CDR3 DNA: TGTGCCAGCAGCTTGACAGGGAGCACAGATACGCAGTATTTT; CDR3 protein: CASSLTGSTDTQYF
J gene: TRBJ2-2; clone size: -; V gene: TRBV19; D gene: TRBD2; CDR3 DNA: TGTGCCAGTAGCCTCGGACTAGCGGGGGGATCGAACACCGGGGAGCTGTTTTTT; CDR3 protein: CASSLGLAGGSNTGELFF
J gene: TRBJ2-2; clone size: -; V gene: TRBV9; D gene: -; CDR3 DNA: TGTGCCAGCAGCCAGACTAGTGTGGGCACCGGGGAGCTGTTTTTT; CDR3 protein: CASSQTSVGTGELFF
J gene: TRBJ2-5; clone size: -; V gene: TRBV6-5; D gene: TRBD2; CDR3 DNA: TGTGCCAGCAGAAGTAGCGGGGGGGCACAAGAGACCCAGTACTTC; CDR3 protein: CASRSSGGAQETQYF
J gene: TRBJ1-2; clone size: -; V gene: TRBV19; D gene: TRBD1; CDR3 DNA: TGTGCCACCTCGGACAGGGGGCGCCTCTATGGCTACACCTTC; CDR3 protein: CATSDRGRLYGYTF
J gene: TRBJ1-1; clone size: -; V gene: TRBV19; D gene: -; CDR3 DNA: TGTGCCAGTAGTATGGGAGGGGTAGCTTTCTTT; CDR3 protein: CASSMGGVAFF
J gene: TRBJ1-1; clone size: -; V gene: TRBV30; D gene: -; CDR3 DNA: TGTGCCTGGAGGGGGGCATCGGGCACTGAAGCTTTCTTT; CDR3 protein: CAWRGASGTEAFF
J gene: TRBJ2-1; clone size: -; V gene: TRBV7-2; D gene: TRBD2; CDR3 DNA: TGTGCCAGCAGCTTAGACGGGACTAGCGGGGGTAATGAGCAGTTCTTC; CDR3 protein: CASSLDGTSGGNEQFF
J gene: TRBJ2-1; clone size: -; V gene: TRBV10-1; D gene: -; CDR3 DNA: TGCGCCAGCAGTGAACCCGCCGCGGCGTCCTACAATGAGCAGTTCTTC; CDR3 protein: CASSEPAAASYNEQFF
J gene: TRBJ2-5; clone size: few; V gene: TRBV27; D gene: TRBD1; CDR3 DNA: TGTGCCAGCAGTCCCGGACAGGGCTTGAAAGAGCAGTACTTC; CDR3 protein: CASSPGQGLKEQYF
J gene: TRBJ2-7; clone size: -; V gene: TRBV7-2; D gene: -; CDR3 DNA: TGTGCCAGCAGCTTAGAACTAGTCTCCTACGAGCAGTACTTC; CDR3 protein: CASSLELVSYEQYF
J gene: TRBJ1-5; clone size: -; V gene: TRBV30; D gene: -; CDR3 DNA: TGTGCCTGGACCCAGGGATCTGATCAGCCCCAGCATTTT; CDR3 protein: CAWTQGSDQPQHF
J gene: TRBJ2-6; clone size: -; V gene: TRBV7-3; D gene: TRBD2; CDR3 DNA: TGTGCCAGCAGCCCGTCCAGCGGGGGCTCTGGGGCCAACGTCCTGACTTTC; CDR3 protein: CASSPSSGGSGANVLTF